This record concerns one T cell receptor beta chain sequence. In the source study's methods: Amplification of reference gene primers was used by the study to estimate nucleated cell counts. The assay was immunoSEQ multiplex PCR, and TCRdb's table has in-frame clones only and misses some. The DNA was the basis for D and trimming; V, J and clone size are from that table. The sample lists fewer than 45,000 clones; about 85% were seen once. Germline CDR1 reads LGHDT; CDR2 reads YNNKEL (reference sequence). V was clipped by 5 bases and J by 4 bases; unmatched bases: 8. The CDR3 covers 16 residues. The data were obtained in a study of blood T cell repertoires in COVID-19. The wider study: Donors in the United States, Italy and Spain gave samples during acute or convalescent COVID-19. The cDNA or gDNA used as material had been derived from T cells, B-cell-depleted T cells, or PBMCs.

The clonotype was recovered from a human donor in a cohort sampled during active COVID-19. The specimen sequenced was peripheral blood. The chain combines TRBV3-1 (or the pseudogene TRBV3-2) with TRBJ1-6, with 7 bases matching TRBD1. The CDR3: CASSSMGQSYNSPLHF. The CDR3 DNA follows: TGTGCCAGCAGCTCTATGGGACAGTCATATAATTCACCCCTCCACTTT.